The 13 T cell receptor beta chains given below trace back to one sample, sequenced in a study of PD-1 blockade in classical Hodgkin lymphoma. Here immunoSEQ multiplex PCR was the method, and the copy in TCRdb shows in-frame clones only, minus some. The repertoire consists of about 86,000 clones, with nearly 90% occurring once and the leading ten covering about 10%. In every patient, relapse followed autologous stem cell transplantation, while exposure to brentuximab vedotin differed. Source: peripheral blood mononuclear cells (PBMCs), taken before the second cycle of nivolumab. These receptors were collected from a human donor with classical Hodgkin lymphoma.

The chain carries TRBV20-1 and TRBJ1-2; perhaps TRBD1 as D (6 bases). V was shortened by 4 bases and J by 8 bases, with 8 bases between the two germline ends. The CDR3 loop spans 10 amino acids. Germline CDR1 and CDR2: DFQATT and SNEGSKA (reference sequence). The CDR3 nucleotides are TGCAGTGCTATAGGGGGGGGCTACACCTTC. Translated: CSAIGGGYTF.

The chain recombines TRBV7-9 with TRBJ2-1, with 9 bases lining up with TRBD2. CDR1 and CDR2 (germline): SEHNR, FQNEAQ (reference sequence). This CDR3 comprises 14 residues. Trimming cost V 2 bases and J 4 bases; bases outside gene matches: 0. CDR3 region: CASSLLAGYNEQFF. In nucleotides, the CDR3 is TGTGCCAGCAGCTTACTAGCGGGGTACAATGAGCAGTTCTTC.

The chain has TRBV14 and TRBJ2-7; D remains ambiguous. Germline loops: CDR1 SGHDN, CDR2 FVKESK. V was cut by 2 bases and J by 2 bases, with 16 bases left in between. The CDR3 totals 16 residues. The CDR3 reads CASSQTGGPAAYEQYF. Written as DNA, the CDR3 is TGTGCCAGCAGCCAAACGGGCGGACCCGCGGCCTACGAGCAGTACTTC.

This sequence joins TRBV6-6 and TRBJ2-7; D is uncertain. This CDR3 is built from 13 residues. Germline CDR1 is MNHNY and CDR2 is SVGAGI (reference sequence). V dropped 5 bases and J dropped 2 bases, with 10 bases sitting between them. Here the CDR3 DNA reads TGTGCCAGCAGTAGAGACCGAACCTACGAGCAGTACTTC. This translates into CASSRDRTYEQYF.

This clone appeared a few times. The rearrangement joins TRBV5-1 to TRBJ1-6; 7 bases are shared with TRBD1. Unmatched junction bases numbered 7, after V lost 3 bases and J lost 7 bases. From germline, CDR1 is SGHRS and CDR2 YFSETQ. The CDR3 is 15 amino acids. The CDR3: CASSSSGTANSPLHF. In DNA form, the CDR3 reads TGCGCCAGCAGCTCCTCCGGGACAGCGAATTCACCCCTCCACTTT.

The CDR3 spells CASSMVLSSYNEQFF. The CDR3 bases are TGTGCCAGTAGTATGGTGCTTAGCTCCTACAATGAGCAGTTCTTC. The V call is TRBV19, the J call TRBJ2-1; D call uncertain. The V and J ends lost 3 bases and 0 bases respectively, with 9 bases between them. This CDR3 comprises 15 residues. Germline V gene sequence: CDR1 LNHDA, CDR2 SQIVND (reference sequence).

The chain joins TRBV11-2 to TRBJ2-7, with D possibly matching TRBD2 (6 bases). The germline V gene encodes CDR1 SGHAT and CDR2 FQNNGV. The CDR3 is 15 amino acids. Trimming left V 5 bases short and J 2 bases short, with 16 bases between. The CDR3 DNA follows: TGTGCCAGCAGCGAATCTCCGGGACTCCCCTACGAGCAGTACTTC. Encoded protein: CASSESPGLPYEQYF.

The J gene is TRBJ2-7, the V gene TRBV29-1; 12 bases line up with TRBD1. Germline CDR1 reads SQVTM; CDR2 reads ANQGSEA. The CDR3 has 16 amino acids. V was pared by 0 bases and J by 3 bases, with 6 bases of the junction left unmatched. The DNA for the CDR3 is TGCAGCGTTGAAGAGCGGGGGACAGGGGGCTTCTACGAGCAGTACTTC. This encodes CSVEERGTGGFYEQYF.

The V call is TRBV19, the J call TRBJ2-3, with a possible D match to TRBD2 (5 bases). CDR3 size: 15 residues. Trimming removed 3 bases from V and 2 bases from J, with 12 bases in between. Germline V CDR1 and CDR2: LNHDA, SQIVND (reference sequence). The CDR3, as DNA: TGTGCCAGTAGTATGTTTGCTAGCACCACAGATACGCAGTATTTT. Amino acids: CASSMFASTTDTQYF.

V gene TRBV2 combines with J gene TRBJ2-1; 9 positions match TRBD2. V trimming: 2 bases; J trimming: 7 bases; junction bases outside the gene matches: 6. CDR1 and CDR2 from the germline V gene are SNHLY and FYNNEI. The CDR3 is 15 amino acids. CDR3: CASSEFLAGRNEQFF. DNA for the CDR3: TGTGCCAGCAGTGAATTCCTAGCGGGAAGAAATGAGCAGTTCTTC.

The table lists this clone with a count of one. This chain links TRBV28 with TRBJ2-7; D is uncertain. The CDR3 sequence is 14 residues long. V lost 6 bases and J 1 base, leaving 13 bases between the germline ends. Looked up from germline, CDR1 is MDHEN and CDR2 is SYDVKM. The CDR3 sequence is CASSPDLKSYEQYF. The DNA of the CDR3 is TGTGCCAGCAGCCCTGACTTAAAATCCTACGAGCAGTACTTC.

The V call is TRBV4-2, the J call TRBJ2-1; 11 bases match TRBD1. V was pared by 0 bases and J by 10 bases, with 5 bases of the junction left unmatched. This CDR3 comprises 15 residues. CDR1 and CDR2 from the germline V gene are LGHNA and YNFKEQ. Written as DNA, the CDR3 is TGTGCCAGCAGCCAAGAGGGGACAGGGGGAAGGGAGCAGTTCTTC. Translated, it gives CASSQEGTGGREQFF.

This clone has only one observation. The rearrangement links TRBV10-3 to TRBJ2-4; D possibly matches TRBD1 or TRBD2 (5 bases each). V was shortened by 0 bases and J by 9 bases, with 12 bases between the two germline ends. The CDR3 is 14 residues long. Per germline, CDR1 ENHRY and CDR2 SYGVKD. DNA of the CDR3: TGTGCCATCAGTGAGTCGAGCAGGGAGAGCATTCAGTACTTC. Translation: CAISESSRESIQYF.